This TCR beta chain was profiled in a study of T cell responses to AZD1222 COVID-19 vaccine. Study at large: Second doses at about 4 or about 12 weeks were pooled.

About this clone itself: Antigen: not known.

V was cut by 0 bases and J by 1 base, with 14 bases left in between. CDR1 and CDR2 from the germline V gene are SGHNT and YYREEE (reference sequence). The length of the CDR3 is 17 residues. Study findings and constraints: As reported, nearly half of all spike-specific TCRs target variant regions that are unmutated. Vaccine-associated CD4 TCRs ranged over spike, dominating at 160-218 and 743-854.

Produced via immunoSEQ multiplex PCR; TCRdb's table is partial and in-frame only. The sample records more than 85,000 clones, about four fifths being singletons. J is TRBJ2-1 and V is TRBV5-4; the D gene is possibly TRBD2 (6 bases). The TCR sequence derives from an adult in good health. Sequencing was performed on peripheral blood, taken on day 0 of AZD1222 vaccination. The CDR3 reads CASSLGKWGVSYNEQFF. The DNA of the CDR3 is TGTGCCAGCAGCTTGGGGAAGTGGGGGGTATCCTACAATGAGCAGTTCTTC.